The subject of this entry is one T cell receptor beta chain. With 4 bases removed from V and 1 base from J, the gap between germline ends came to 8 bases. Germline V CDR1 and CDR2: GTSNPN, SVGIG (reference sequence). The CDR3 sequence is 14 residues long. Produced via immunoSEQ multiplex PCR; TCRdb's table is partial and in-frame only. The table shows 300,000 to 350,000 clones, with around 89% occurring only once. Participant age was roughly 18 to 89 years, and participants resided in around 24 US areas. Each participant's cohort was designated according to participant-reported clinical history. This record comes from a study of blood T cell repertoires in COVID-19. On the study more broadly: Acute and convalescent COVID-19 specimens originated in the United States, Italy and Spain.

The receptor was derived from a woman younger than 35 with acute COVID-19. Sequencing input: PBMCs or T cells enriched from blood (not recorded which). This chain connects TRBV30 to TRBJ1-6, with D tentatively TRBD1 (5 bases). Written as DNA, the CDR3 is TGTGCCTGGAAGGGGCTTTCCTATAATTCACCCCTCCACTTT. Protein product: CAWKGLSYNSPLHF.